This T cell receptor beta chain was identified in a study of T cells after yellow fever vaccination. Overall study findings and caveats: Peak timing came faster in the weaker secondary response, day 5 versus 15. Post-booster repertoires again held most primary-vaccination clones (96% CD4, about 88% CD8).

This clonotype was observed many times. Antigen specificity is unknown. By 5'RACE template switching, TCR cDNA was produced, with a universal primer site and UMIs added in the process. TCRdb reprocessed the 5' RACE reads with MiXCR, giving one entry per CDR3 protein. This table has hundreds of thousands of distinct CDR3 sequences, 3.6% appearing once. CDR1 SGHRS and CDR2 YFSETQ come from the germline V gene. With 0 bases removed from V and 1 base from J, the gap between germline ends came to 4 bases. The CDR3 has 13 amino acids. This clonotype originated in a young man who received the YFV17D yellow fever vaccine. The chain couples TRBV5-1 to TRBJ2-5; no clear D gene. The starting material was PBMCs, obtained on the day of the yellow fever booster vaccination. CDR3 in DNA: TGCGCCAGCAGCTTGGCCGTCCAAGAGACCCAGTACTTC. Protein product: CASSLAVQETQYF.